Following are 7 T cell receptor beta chains from one sample sequenced in a study of blood T cells in healthy people across ages. A second PCR of roughly 6 to 12 cycles used a sample-barcoded 5' primer and a J-beta primer mix. TCRdb re-called the 5' RACE reads with MiXCR, one entry per CDR3 protein. In the table there are some 1.6 million distinct CDR3 sequences, approximately 32% of which are singletons. Material: blood. The source of these receptors is a woman in her 30s in good health.

The J gene is TRBJ1-4, the V gene TRBV6-6, with D possibly matching TRBD1 (6 bases). V lost 4 bases and J 0 bases, leaving 6 bases between the germline ends. The CDR3 length is 14 residues. The germline CDR1 and CDR2 sequences are MNHNY and SVGAGI (reference sequence). Here the CDR3 reads CASSWTATNEKLFF. The CDR3 DNA sequence: TGTGCCAGCAGTTGGACAGCAACTAATGAAAAACTGTTTTTT.

This clonotype was found a few times. This chain connects TRBV28 to TRBJ1-2; a weak D match, TRBD1 (6 bases). CDR1 and CDR2 (germline): MDHEN, SYDVKM. The CDR3 is 14 residues long. Trimming pared 4 bases from V and 5 bases from J, leaving 14 bases between. CDR3 bases: TGTGCCAGCAGTTCCTCGGGGGCGCGGTATGGCTACACCTTC. Translated, it gives CASSSSGARYGYTF.

The CDR3 region has the DNA TGTGCCTTAAACCCCGGGGTGAACACTGAAGCTTTCTTT. Translating it yields CALNPGVNTEAFF. V gene TRBV30 combines with J gene TRBJ1-1; D gene ambiguous. The V and J ends lost 7 bases and 0 bases respectively, with 12 bases between them. CDR1 is GTSNPN, CDR2 SVGIG, per germline (reference sequence). This CDR3 contains 13 residues.

The chain carries TRBV6-2 or TRBV6-3 and TRBJ2-1, with D hard to call. Germline V lookup: CDR1 MNHEY, CDR2 SVGEGT. The CDR3 loop spans 12 amino acids. The ends were cut back, 0 bases at V and 15 bases at J, with 12 bases in the middle. In DNA form, the CDR3 reads TGTGCCAGCAGTTACTCATTGAGGATAGGGTTCTTC. This codes for CASSYSLRIGFF.

This clonotype occurred a few times. The gene calls are TRBV6-5 and TRBJ1-2; a possible D gene is TRBD1 (5 bases). The V gene's germline CDR1 is MNHEY and CDR2 SVGAGI. V was trimmed by 6 bases and J by 0 bases, leaving 17 bases between them. This CDR3 contains 16 residues. CDR3 in amino acids: CASSRTPGPSNYGYTF. The CDR3 nucleotides read TGTGCCAGCAGCCGAACCCCGGGACCTTCTAACTATGGCTACACCTTC.

The chain carries TRBV20-1 and TRBJ1-6; no definite D call. The germline V gene has CDR1 DFQATT and CDR2 SNEGSKA (reference sequence). V lost 2 bases to trimming and J lost 10 bases, with 12 bases between them. The CDR3 consists of 13 residues. CDR3 protein: CSARREDGSPLHF. In DNA, the CDR3 is TGCAGTGCTAGAAGGGAGGATGGGTCACCCCTCCACTTT.

In its sample, this clonotype was seen a few times. The CDR3 DNA sequence: TGCAGTGCGCCGGATAGCGGGCGGAATCAAGAGACCCAGTACTTC. It is translated as CSAPDSGRNQETQYF. The rearrangement links TRBV20-1 to TRBJ2-5; 7 positions agree with TRBD2. Unmatched junction bases numbered 12, after V lost 6 bases and J lost 2 bases. This CDR3 contains 15 residues. Germline V lookup: CDR1 DFQATT, CDR2 SNEGSKA (reference sequence).